Given below is one TCR beta chain in context. The data originate from a study of T cell responses to AZD1222 COVID-19 vaccine. In germline, CDR1 is LNHNV, CDR2 YYDKDF (reference sequence). J was trimmed by 3 bases and V by 1 base; bases with no gene match: 1. The CDR3 covers 15 residues. TCRdb's table, derived via immunoSEQ multiplex PCR, lists solely in-frame clones and lacks some. This table holds 65,000 to 85,000 clones, approximately 89% found once. This sequence originates from an adult who received the MenACWY meningococcal vaccine as a control. The sequences come from peripheral blood, collected 28 days after the second dose of the MenACWY control vaccine. The chain recombines TRBV15 with TRBJ2-5, with TRBD2 matching over 11 bases. CDR3 bases: TGTGCCACCAGCAGAGGACTAGCGGGGAAAGAGACCCAGTACTTC. It codes for CATSRGLAGKETQYF.